These 8 T cell receptor beta chains were all obtained from the same sample, sequenced in a study of blood T cells in healthy people across ages. Using a J-beta primer mix together with a sample-barcoded 5' primer, a second PCR was run for about 6 to 11 cycles. TCRdb reprocessed the 5' RACE reads via MiXCR and lists one record per CDR3 protein. Among about 780,000 distinct CDR3 sequences listed, roughly 46% were seen once. The sample taken for sequencing was blood. The origin of the receptors is a man of 80 years or more in good health.

This clonotype was detected a few times. The chain employs TRBV7-2 and TRBJ2-1; 10 nucleotides line up with TRBD1. Germline-derived CDR1 and CDR2 are SGHTA and FQGNSA. The CDR3 is made up of 15 amino acids. V lost 2 bases and J lost 4; bases outside the gene matches: 2. This CDR3 reads CASSLWTGGYNEQFF. The CDR3 nucleotides read TGTGCCAGCAGCTTATGGACAGGGGGATACAATGAGCAGTTCTTC.

This clonotype turned up a few times. The rearrangement links TRBV21-1 to TRBJ2-5. TRBV21-1 is listed as a pseudogene. This CDR3 region has 15 residues. The CDR3 sequence is CASSKALTSLETQYF. CDR3 sequence (DNA): TGTGCCAGCAGCAAAGCGCTAACCTCCCTAGAGACCCAGTACTTC.

J is TRBJ1-5 and V is TRBV7-2; D gene ambiguous. Trimming took 5 bases from V and 0 from J, leaving 8 bases between them. This CDR3 comprises 14 residues. Germline-derived CDR1 and CDR2 are SGHTA and FQGNSA. The CDR3 sequence: CASSATSSNQPQHF. The CDR3 nucleotides read TGTGCCAGCAGCGCCACAAGTAGCAATCAGCCCCAGCATTTT.

J is TRBJ1-2 and V is TRBV7-2; D is perhaps TRBD1 (5 bases). The CDR3 is 15 amino acids. CDR1 is SGHTA, CDR2 FQGNSA, per germline. V lost 1 base and J lost 7, with 16 bases in between. CDR3 in DNA: TGTGCCAGCAGCTTAGTCGTCAGGGAATCTGCTGGCTACACCTTC. The encoded protein is CASSLVVRESAGYTF.

This clonotype was found a few times. This rearrangement joins TRBV27 to TRBJ2-5, with 9 positions matching TRBD2. CDR1 is MNHEY and CDR2 is SMNVEV in the germline V gene (reference sequence). The CDR3 runs to 17 residues. Trimming removed 4 bases from V and 2 bases from J; junction bases left unmatched: 11. The CDR3 bases are TGTGCCAGCAGTTCCCGACTAGCGGCCTTCAATCAAGAGACCCAGTACTTC. Protein sequence: CASSSRLAAFNQETQYF.

The chain carries TRBV2 and TRBJ2-7; a possible D gene is TRBD1 (6 bases). Germline V gives CDR1 SNHLY, CDR2 FYNNEI. The CDR3 spans 14 residues. V dropped 2 bases and J dropped 5 bases, with 13 bases sitting between them. Here the CDR3 reads CASSEPGDIDEQYF. The CDR3 nucleotides are TGTGCCAGCAGTGAACCAGGGGACATCGACGAGCAGTACTTC.

This chain links TRBV5-1 with TRBJ2-1; D might be TRBD1 (5 bases). This CDR3 is 15 amino acids long. Germline V gene lookup returns CDR1 SGHRS and CDR2 YFSETQ. V lost 2 bases and J lost 2, with 11 bases in between. CDR3 residues: CASSLGVLAYNEQFF. The CDR3 DNA sequence: TGCGCCAGCAGCTTAGGGGTACTCGCCTACAATGAGCAGTTCTTC.

Note on this clonotype: Given a much more abundant clone one base away, this may be a read error. The CDR3 does not end in the conserved phenylalanine or tryptophan, so this is likely a read error. The J gene is TRBJ1-2, the V gene TRBV30; 12 bases are shared with TRBD1. The CDR3 sequence is 15 residues long. V gave up 4 bases and J gave up 5 bases; unmatched junction bases: 8. The V gene's germline CDR1 is GTSNPN and CDR2 SVGIG (reference sequence). The CDR3 is CAWTGQGASWYGYTL. DNA of the CDR3: TGTGCCTGGACGGGACAGGGGGCCTCTTGGTATGGCTACACCCTC.